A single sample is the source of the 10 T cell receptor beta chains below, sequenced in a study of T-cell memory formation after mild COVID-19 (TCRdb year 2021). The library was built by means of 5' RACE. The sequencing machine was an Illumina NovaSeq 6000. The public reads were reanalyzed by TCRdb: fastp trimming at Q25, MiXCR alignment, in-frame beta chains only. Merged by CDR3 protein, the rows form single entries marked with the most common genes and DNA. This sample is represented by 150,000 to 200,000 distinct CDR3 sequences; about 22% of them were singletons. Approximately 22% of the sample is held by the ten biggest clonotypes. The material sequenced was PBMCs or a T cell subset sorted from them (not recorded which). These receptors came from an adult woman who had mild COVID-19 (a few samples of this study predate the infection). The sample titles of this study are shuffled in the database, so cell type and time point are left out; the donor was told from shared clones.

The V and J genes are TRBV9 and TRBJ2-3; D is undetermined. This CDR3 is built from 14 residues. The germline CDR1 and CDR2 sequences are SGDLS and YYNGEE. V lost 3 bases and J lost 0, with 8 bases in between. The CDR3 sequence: CASSAAGSTDTQYF. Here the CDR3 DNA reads TGTGCCAGCAGCGCAGCAGGCAGCACAGATACGCAGTATTTT.

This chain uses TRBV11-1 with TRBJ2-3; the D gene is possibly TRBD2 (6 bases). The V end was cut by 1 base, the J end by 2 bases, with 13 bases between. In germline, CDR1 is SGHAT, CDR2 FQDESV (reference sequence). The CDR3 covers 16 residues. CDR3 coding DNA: TGTGCCAGCAGCTTAGAGTGGGGGACTTACACAGATACGCAGTATTTT. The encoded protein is CASSLEWGTYTDTQYF.

Here the CDR3 DNA reads TGTGCCAGCAGTGAGGGTATTAGCGCCCAAGAGACCCAGTACTTC. Protein sequence: CASSEGISAQETQYF. The chain has TRBV25-1 and TRBJ2-5, with a weak D call TRBD2 (5 bases). The germline V and J ends were trimmed by 3 bases and 1 base, with 12 bases remaining between them. The CDR3 runs to 15 residues. Per the germline V gene, CDR1 is MGHDK and CDR2 is SYGVNS. The complete variable domain, with remaining parts taken from reference TRBV25-1 and TRBJ2-5, reads EADIYQTPRYLVIGTGKKITLECSQTMGHDKMYWYQQDPGMELHLIHYSYGVNSTEKGDLSSESTVSRIRTEHFPLTLESARPSHTSQYLCASSEGISAQETQYFGPGTRLLVL.

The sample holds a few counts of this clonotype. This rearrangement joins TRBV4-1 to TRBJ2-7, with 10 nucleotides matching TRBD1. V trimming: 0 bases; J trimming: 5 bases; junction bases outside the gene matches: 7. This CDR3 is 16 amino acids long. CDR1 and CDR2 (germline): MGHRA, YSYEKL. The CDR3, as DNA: TGCGCCAGCAGCCAAGATTTGGGGACAGGGGACCACGAGCAGTACTTC. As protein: CASSQDLGTGDHEQYF.

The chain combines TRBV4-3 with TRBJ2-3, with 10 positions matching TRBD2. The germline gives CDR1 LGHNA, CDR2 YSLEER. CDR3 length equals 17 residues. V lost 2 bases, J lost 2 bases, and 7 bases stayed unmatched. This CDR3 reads CASSQTAGLADTDTQYF. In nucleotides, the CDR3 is TGCGCCAGCAGCCAAACCGCCGGACTAGCGGACACAGATACGCAGTATTTT.

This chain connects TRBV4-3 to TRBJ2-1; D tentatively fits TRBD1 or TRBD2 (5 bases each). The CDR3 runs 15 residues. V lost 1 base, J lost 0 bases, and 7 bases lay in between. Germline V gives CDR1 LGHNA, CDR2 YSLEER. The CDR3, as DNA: TGCGCCAGCAGCCAAGGGGGGAGCTCCTACAATGAGCAGTTCTTC. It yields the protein CASSQGGSSYNEQFF.

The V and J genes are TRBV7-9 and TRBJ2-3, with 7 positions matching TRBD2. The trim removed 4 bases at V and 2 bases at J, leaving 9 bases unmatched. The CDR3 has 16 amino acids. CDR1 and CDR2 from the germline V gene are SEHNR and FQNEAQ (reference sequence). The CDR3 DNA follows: TGTGCCAGCAGCTCGGTACCAGCGGGACTCACAGATACGCAGTATTTT. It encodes CASSSVPAGLTDTQYF.

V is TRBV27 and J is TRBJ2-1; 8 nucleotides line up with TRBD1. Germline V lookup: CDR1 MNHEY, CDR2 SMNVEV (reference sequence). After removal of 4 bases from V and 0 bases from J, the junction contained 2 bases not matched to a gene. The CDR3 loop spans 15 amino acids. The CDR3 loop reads CASSYGTGSYNEQFF. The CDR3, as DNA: TGTGCCAGCAGTTACGGGACAGGCTCCTACAATGAGCAGTTCTTC.

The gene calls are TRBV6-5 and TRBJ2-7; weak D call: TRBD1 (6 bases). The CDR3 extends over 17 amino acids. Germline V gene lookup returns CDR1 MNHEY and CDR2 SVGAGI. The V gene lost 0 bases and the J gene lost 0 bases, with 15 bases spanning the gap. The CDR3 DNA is TGTGCCAGCAGTTACTCGCCGGACAGACCTAGCTCCTACGAGCAGTACTTC. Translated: CASSYSPDRPSSYEQYF.

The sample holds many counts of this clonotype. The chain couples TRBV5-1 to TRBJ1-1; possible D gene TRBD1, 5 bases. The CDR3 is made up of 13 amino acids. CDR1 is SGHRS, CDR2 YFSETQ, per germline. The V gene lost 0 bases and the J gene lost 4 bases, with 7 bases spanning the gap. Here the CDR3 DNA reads TGCGCCAGCAGCTTGGTTAGGGGCACTGAAGCTTTCTTT. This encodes CASSLVRGTEAFF. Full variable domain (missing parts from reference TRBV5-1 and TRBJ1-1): KAGVTQTPRYLIKTRGQQVTLSCSPISGHRSVSWYQQTPGQGLQFLFEYFSETQRNKGNFPGRFSGRQFSNSRSEMNVSTLELGDSALYLCASSLVRGTEAFFGQGTRLTVV.